This T cell receptor beta chain was found in a study of regulatory T cells in long-lasting Graves disease. HTBI primers from iRepertoire and Arm-PCR of CDR3 regions yielded the TCR beta libraries. TCRdb reanalysed the multiplex PCR reads using MiXCR and keeps one entry per CDR3 protein. The sample lists around 500,000 distinct CDR3 sequences; roughly 13% were seen once. Findings and caveats of the study: Rather than thyroid tissue, only peripheral blood underwent study. The study found persistent patients shared more public clonotypes (2,741) than new patients (just over 950).

The time point: newly diagnosed GD, antithyroid drugs for less than 3 months. The TCR library was made from RNA that had been extracted from PBMCs in TRIzol. In regard to this clonotype: Its antigen remains unidentified.

There are 16 residues in the CDR3. Trimming took 0 bases from V and 6 from J, leaving 15 bases between them. The germline V gene has CDR1 SGDLS and CDR2 YYNGEE. These data also formed part of another study, on T cells in Graves' hyperthyroidism and ophthalmopathy. That report adds: Hyperthyroidism in the patients, aged 18 to 65, was newly diagnosed and under 2 months in duration.

The origin of this receptor is a man in his thirties or forties with Graves disease. The rearrangement joins TRBV9 to TRBJ1-4, with D maybe TRBD1 (5 bases). The source material was peripheral blood mononuclear cells (PBMCs), sampled at new diagnosis, from a patient treated with antithyroid drugs. CDR3: CASSVGGYSWDEKLFF. The CDR3 DNA follows: TGTGCCAGCAGCGTAGGGGGCTACTCATGGGATGAAAAACTGTTTTTT.